This T cell receptor beta chain is drawn from a study of blood T cells in healthy people across ages. Overall study findings and caveats: No one knew whether donors had CMV, which possibly confounded expanded clonotype changes. Naive T cell percentage and TCR beta diversity correlated strongly. Older individuals had lower TCR beta diversity per million T cells (the decline was roughly linear).

V shed 1 base and J shed 7 bases, with 19 bases lying between them. This CDR3 is built from 16 residues. Germline lookup yields CDR1 SEHNR and CDR2 FQNEAQ (reference sequence). The second PCR ran roughly 7 to 12 cycles with a sample-barcoded 5' primer and J-beta primers. Tagging of each cDNA molecule was performed by a template-switch adaptor with 12 random nucleotides. TCRdb called the 5' RACE reads again in MiXCR, with one record for every CDR3 protein. The table includes roughly 1.9 million distinct CDR3 sequences, about 39% detected once. This clonotype was seen a handful of times. Its matching antigen is unknown.

The chain combines TRBV7-9 with TRBJ1-2; no reliable D call. The clonotype was recovered from a human donor in good health. The sample consisted of blood. In nucleotides, the CDR3 is TGTGCCAGCAGCTTAGGGCACAGTCTCGGGGAATCTGGCTACACCTTC. Translating gives CASSLGHSLGESGYTF.